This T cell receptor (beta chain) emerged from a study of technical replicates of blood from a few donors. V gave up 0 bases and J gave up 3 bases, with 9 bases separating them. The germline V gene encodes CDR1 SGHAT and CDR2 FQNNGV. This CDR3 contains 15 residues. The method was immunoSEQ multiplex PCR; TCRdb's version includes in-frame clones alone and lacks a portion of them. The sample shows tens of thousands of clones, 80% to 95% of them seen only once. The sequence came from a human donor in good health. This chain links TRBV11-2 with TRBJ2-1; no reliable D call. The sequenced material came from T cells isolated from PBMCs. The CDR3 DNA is TGTGCCAGCAGCTTAGATGGTGAGTTCTACAATGAGCAGTTCTTC. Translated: CASSLDGEFYNEQFF.